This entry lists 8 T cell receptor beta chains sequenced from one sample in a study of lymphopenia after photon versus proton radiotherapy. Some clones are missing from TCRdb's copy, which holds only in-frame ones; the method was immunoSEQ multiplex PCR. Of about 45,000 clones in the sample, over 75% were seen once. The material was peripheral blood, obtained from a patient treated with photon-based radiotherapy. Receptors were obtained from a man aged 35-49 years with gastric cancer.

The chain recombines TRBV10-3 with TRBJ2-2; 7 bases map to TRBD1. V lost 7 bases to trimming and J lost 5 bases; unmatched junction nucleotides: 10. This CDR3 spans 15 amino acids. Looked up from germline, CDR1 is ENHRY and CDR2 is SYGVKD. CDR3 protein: CAITPGAGGTGELFF. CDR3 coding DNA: TGTGCCATCACCCCCGGTGCAGGGGGAACCGGGGAGCTGTTTTTT.

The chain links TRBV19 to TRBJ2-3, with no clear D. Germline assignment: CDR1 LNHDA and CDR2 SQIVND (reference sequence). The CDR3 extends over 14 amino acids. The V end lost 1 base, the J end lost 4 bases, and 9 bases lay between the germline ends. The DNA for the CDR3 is TGTGCCAGTAGTATAGGAGGACCCGCAGATACGCAGTATTTT. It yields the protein CASSIGGPADTQYF.

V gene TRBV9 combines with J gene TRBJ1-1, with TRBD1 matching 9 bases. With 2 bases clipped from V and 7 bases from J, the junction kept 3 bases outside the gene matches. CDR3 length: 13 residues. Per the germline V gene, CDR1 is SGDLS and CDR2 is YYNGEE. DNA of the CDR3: TGTGCCAGCAGCGTCTCGGGACAGGGTGAAGCTTTCTTT. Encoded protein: CASSVSGQGEAFF.

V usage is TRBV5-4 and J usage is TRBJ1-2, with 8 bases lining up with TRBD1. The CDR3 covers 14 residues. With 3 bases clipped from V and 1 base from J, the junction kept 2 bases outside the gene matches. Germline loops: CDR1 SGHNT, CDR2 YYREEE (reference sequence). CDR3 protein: CASSSGQGNYGYTF. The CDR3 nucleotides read TGTGCCAGCAGCTCCGGACAGGGTAACTATGGCTACACCTTC.

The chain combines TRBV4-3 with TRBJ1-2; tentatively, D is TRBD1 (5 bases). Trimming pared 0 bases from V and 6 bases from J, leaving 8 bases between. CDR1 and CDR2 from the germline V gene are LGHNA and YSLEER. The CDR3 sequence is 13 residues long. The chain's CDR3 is CASSQDRGDGYTF. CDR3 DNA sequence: TGCGCCAGCAGCCAAGATCGGGGGGATGGCTACACCTTC.

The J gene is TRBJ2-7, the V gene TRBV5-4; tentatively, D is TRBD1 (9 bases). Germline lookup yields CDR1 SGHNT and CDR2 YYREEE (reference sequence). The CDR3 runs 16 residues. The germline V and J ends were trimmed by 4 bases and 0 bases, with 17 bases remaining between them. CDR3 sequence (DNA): TGTGCCAGCAGCCGGGGGGGACAGGGTGGCTCCTACGAGCAGTACTTC. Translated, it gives CASSRGGQGGSYEQYF.

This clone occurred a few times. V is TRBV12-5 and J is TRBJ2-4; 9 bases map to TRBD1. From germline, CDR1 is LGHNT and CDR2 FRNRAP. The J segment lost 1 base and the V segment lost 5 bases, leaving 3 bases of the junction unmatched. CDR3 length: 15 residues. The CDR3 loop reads CASGPGTGAKNIQYF. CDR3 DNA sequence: TGTGCTAGTGGTCCCGGGACAGGGGCCAAAAACATTCAGTACTTC. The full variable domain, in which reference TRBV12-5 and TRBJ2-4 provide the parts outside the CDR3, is DARVTQTPRHKVTEMGQEVTMRCQPILGHNTVFWYRQTMMQGLELLAYFRNRAPLDDSGMPKDRFSAEMPDATLATLKIQPSEPRDSAVYFCASGPGTGAKNIQYFGAGTRLSVL.

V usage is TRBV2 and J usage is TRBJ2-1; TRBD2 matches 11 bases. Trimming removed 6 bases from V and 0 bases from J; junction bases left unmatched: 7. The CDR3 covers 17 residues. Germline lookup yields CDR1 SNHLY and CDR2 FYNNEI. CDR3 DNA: TGTGCCAGCAGCTTAACTAGCGGGGGCCTCTCCTACAATGAGCAGTTCTTC. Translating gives CASSLTSGGLSYNEQFF.